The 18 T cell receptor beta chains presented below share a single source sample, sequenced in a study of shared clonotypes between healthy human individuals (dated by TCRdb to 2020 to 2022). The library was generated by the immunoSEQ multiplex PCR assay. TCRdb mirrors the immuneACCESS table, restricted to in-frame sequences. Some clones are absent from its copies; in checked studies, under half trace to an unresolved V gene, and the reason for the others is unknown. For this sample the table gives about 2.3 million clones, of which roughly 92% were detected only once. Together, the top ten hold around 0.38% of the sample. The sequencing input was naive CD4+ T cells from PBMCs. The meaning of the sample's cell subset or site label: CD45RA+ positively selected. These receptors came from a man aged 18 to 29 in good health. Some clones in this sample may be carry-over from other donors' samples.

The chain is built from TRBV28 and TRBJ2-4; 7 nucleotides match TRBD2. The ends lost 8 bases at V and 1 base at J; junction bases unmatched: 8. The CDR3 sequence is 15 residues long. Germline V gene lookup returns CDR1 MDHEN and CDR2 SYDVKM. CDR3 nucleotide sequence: TGTGCCAGCTCCTCTTGGGGGGGTGCCAAAAACATTCAGTACTTC. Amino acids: CASSSWGGAKNIQYF.

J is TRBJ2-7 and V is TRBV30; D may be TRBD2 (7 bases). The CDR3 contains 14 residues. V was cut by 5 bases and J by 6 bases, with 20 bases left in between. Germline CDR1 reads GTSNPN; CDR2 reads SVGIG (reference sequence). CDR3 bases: TGTGCCTGGCTCGACCGTGGGGGGGCAACCGAGCAGTACTTC. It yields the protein CAWLDRGGATEQYF.

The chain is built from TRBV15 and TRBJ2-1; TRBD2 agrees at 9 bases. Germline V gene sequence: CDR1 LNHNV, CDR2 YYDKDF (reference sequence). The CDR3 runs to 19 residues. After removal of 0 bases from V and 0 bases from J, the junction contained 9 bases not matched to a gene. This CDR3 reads CATSRDNLGGRVSYNEQFF. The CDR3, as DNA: TGTGCCACCAGCAGAGATAATTTAGGCGGGAGGGTCTCCTACAATGAGCAGTTCTTC.

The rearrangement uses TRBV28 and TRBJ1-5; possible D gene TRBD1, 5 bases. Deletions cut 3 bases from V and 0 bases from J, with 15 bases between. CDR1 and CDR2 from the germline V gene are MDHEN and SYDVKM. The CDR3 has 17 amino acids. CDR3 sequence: CASSFLGRGVSNQPQHF. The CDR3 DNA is TGTGCCAGCAGTTTTCTTGGTCGGGGGGTTAGCAATCAGCCCCAGCATTTT.

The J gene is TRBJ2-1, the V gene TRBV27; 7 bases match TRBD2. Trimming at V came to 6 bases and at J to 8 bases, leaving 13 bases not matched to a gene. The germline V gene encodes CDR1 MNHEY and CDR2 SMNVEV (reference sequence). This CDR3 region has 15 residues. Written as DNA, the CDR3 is TGTGCCAGCAGAGGAGCGTGGCTAGCGGCCGATGAGCAGTTCTTC. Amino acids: CASRGAWLAADEQFF.

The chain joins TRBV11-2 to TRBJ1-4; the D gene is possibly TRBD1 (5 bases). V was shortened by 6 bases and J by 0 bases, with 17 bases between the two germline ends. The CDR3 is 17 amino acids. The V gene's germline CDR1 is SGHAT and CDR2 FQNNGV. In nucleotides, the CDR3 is TGTGCCAGCAGACGCTCTCTCGGGGGGGCAACTAATGAAAAACTGTTTTTT. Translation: CASRRSLGGATNEKLFF.

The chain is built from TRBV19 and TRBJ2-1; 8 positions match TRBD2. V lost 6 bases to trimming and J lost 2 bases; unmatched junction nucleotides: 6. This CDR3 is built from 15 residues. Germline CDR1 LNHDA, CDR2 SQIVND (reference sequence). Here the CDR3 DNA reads TGTGCCAGTAGGAAGACGGGAGGGCCCTACAATGAGCAGTTCTTC. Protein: CASRKTGGPYNEQFF.

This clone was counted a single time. The CDR3 DNA reads as TGTGCCAGCAGCTTAGGGACTAGCAATGAGCAGTTCTTC. The encoded protein is CASSLGTSNEQFF. This chain connects TRBV7-2 to TRBJ2-1, with 7 bases aligning to TRBD2. Germline V gene data show CDR1 as SGHTA and CDR2 as FQGNSA. With V trimmed by 1 base and J by 6 bases, 0 bases remained unmatched. The CDR3 covers 13 residues.

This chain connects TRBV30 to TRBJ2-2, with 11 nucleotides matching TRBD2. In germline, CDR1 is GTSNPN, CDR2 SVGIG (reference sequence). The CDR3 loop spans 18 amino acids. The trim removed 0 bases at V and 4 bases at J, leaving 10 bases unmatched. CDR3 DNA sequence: TGTGCCTGGAGTGTAATAGCGGGAGGGCCGGGGGGCACCGGGGAGCTGTTTTTT. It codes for CAWSVIAGGPGGTGELFF.

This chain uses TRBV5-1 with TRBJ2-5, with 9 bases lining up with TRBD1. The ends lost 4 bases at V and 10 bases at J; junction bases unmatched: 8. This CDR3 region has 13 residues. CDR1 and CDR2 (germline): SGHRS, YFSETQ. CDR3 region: CASSTSRDRVQYF. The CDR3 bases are TGCGCCAGCAGCACGTCCCGGGACAGGGTCCAGTACTTC.

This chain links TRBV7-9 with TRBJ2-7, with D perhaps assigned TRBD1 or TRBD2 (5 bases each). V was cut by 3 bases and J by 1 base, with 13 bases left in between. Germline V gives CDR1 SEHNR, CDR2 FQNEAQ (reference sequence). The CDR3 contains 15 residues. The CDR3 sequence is CASSFSQGGSYEQYF. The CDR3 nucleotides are TGTGCCAGCAGCTTTTCGCAGGGCGGGTCCTACGAGCAGTACTTC. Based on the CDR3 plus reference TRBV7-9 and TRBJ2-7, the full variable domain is DTGVSQNPRHKITKRGQNVTFRCDPISEHNRLYWYRQTLGQGPEFLTYFQNEAQLEKSRLLSDRFSAERPKGSFSTLEIQRTEQGDSAMYLCASSFSQGGSYEQYFGPGTRLTVT.

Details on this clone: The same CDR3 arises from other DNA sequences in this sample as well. This chain's CDR3 is CASSFGLNTEAFF. The CDR3 DNA follows: TGTGCCAGCAGCTTCGGATTGAACACTGAAGCTTTCTTT. This sequence joins TRBV7-3 and TRBJ1-1; D uncertain. The germline gives CDR1 SGHTA, CDR2 FQGTGA. The CDR3 extends over 13 amino acids. V lost 3 bases and J lost 0, with 5 bases in between.

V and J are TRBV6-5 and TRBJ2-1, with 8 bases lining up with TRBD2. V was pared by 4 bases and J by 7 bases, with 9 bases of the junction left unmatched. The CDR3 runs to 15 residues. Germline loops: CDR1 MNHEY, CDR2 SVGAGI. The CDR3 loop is CASSSPGLGRNEQFF. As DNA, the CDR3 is TGTGCCAGCAGTTCACCGGGACTAGGGAGAAATGAGCAGTTCTTC.

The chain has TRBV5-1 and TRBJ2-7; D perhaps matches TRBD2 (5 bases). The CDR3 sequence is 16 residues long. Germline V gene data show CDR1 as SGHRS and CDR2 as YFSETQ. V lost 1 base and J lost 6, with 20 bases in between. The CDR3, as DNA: TGCGCCAGCAGCTTGTTGCCCATAGCGTCCCGGGGCGAGCAGTACTTC. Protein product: CASSLLPIASRGEQYF. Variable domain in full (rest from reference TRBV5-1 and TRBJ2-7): KAGVTQTPRYLIKTRGQQVTLSCSPISGHRSVSWYQQTPGQGLQFLFEYFSETQRNKGNFPGRFSGRQFSNSRSEMNVSTLELGDSALYLCASSLLPIASRGEQYFGPGTRLTVT.

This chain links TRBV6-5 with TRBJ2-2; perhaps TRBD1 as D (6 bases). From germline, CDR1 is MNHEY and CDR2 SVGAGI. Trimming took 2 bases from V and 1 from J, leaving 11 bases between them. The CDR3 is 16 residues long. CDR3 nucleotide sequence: TGTGCCAGCAGTTACCGCCTGGGACAGAACACCGGGGAGCTGTTTTTT. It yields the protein CASSYRLGQNTGELFF.

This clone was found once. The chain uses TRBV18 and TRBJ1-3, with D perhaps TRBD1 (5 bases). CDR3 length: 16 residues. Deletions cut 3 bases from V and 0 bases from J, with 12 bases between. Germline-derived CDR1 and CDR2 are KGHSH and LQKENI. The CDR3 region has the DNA TGTGCCAGCTCACCCGACAGCCTCCTCTCTGGAAACACCATATATTTT. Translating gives CASSPDSLLSGNTIYF. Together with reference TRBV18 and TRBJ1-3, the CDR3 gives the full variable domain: NAGVMQNPRHLVRRRGQEARLRCSPMKGHSHVYWYRQLPEEGLKFMVYLQKENIIDESGMPKERFSAEFPKEGPSILRIQQVVRGDSAAYFCASSPDSLLSGNTIYFGEGSWLTVV.

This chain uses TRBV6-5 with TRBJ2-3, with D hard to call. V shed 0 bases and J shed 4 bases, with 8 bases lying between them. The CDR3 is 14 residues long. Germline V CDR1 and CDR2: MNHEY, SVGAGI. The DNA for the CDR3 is TGTGCCAGCAGTTACTCCAACATCCCAGATACGCAGTATTTT. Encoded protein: CASSYSNIPDTQYF.

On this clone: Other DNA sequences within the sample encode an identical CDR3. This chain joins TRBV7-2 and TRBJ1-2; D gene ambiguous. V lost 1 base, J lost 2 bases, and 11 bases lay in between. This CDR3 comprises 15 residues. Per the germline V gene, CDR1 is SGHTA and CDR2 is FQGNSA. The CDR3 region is CASSLVPGPNYGYTF. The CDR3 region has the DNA TGTGCCAGCAGCTTAGTTCCGGGCCCGAACTATGGCTACACCTTC.